Listed below are T cell receptor beta chains from one sample, sequenced in a study of CD8+ T cells in alopecia areata. Data came from immunoSEQ multiplex PCR; TCRdb stores just in-frame clones and leaves some out. The sample lists 75,000 to 100,000 clones, about two fifths occurring once. The material sequenced was CD4+ T cells sorted from blood. The receptors originated from a human donor with alopecia areata. The CDR3 runs from the conserved cysteine through the conserved F or W. The D gene is left open where the match is weak. The listing skips clone size in some rows; elsewhere it reads once, few, many or a size class.

V: TRBV29-1
J: TRBJ1-2
size: .
D: .
CDR3: CSGSRGDYGYTF
DNA: TGCAGCGGGTCCCGGGGGGACTATGGCTACACCTTC

V: TRBV4-3
J: TRBJ2-4
size: few
D: .
CDR3: CASSQDDNETKNIQYF
DNA: TGCGCCAGCAGCCAAGATGACAACGAAACCAAAAACATTCAGTACTTC

V: TRBV11-2
J: TRBJ2-3
size: few
D: .
CDR3: CASSLDNTDTQYF
DNA: TGTGCCAGCAGCTTGGACAACACAGATACGCAGTATTTT

V: TRBV5-1
J: TRBJ1-1
size: .
D: TRBD1
CDR3: CASSPSGQGDTEAFF
DNA: TGCGCCAGCAGCCCATCCGGACAGGGTGACACTGAAGCTTTCTTT

V: TRBV5-4
J: TRBJ2-7
size: .
D: TRBD2
CDR3: CASSMVSGGSYEQYF
DNA: TGTGCCAGCAGCATGGTGTCGGGGGGCTCCTACGAGCAGTACTTC

V: TRBV7-3
J: TRBJ1-1
size: .
D: .
CDR3: CASSQTQNTEAFF
DNA: TGTGCCAGCAGCCAGACTCAGAACACTGAAGCTTTCTTT

V: TRBV7-8
J: TRBJ2-5
size: few
D: .
CDR3: CASSLVTRQMYF
DNA: TGTGCCAGCAGCTTAGTTACCCGACAAATGTACTTC

V: TRBV4-3
J: TRBJ2-2
size: .
D: .
CDR3: CASSQDRPSTGELFF
DNA: TGCGCCAGCAGCCAAGATCGTCCGAGCACCGGGGAGCTGTTTTTT

V: TRBV7-8
J: TRBJ2-1
size: medium-sized
D: .
CDR3: CASSPPRGDEQFF
DNA: TGTGCCAGCAGCCCGCCGCGGGGTGATGAGCAGTTCTTC

V: TRBV7-2
J: TRBJ2-3
size: few
D: .
CDR3: CASSLIGTGVYTDTQYF
DNA: TGTGCCAGCAGCTTAATCGGAACGGGGGTATACACAGATACGCAGTATTTT

V: TRBV5-4
J: TRBJ1-2
size: .
D: TRBD1
CDR3: CASSVGQYYGYTF
DNA: TGTGCCAGCAGCGTGGGACAGTACTATGGCTACACCTTC